This TCR beta chain originates from a study of CD8 T cells in ankylosing spondylitis. General study findings and limits: Eight or nine highly homologous variants made up a TCR beta motif that seemed to typify ankylosing spondylitis blood. CD8+ cells made up the disease-linked clones, which were relatively rare in peripheral blood.

Quantitative 5'-RACE with molecular barcodes generated TCR beta libraries. Each CDR3 protein is one row after TCRdb ran MiXCR on the 5' RACE reads. The sample consists of 150,000 to 200,000 distinct CDR3 sequences, 9.8% of them appearing once. This clonotype was recorded at least ten times. Its antigen remains unidentified. Germline V lookup: CDR1 MNHEY, CDR2 SMNVEV (reference sequence). The CDR3 consists of 15 residues. Trimming at V came to 5 bases and at J to 1 base, leaving 6 bases not matched to a gene. Sequencing was done on a sample of blood, either unsorted or a sorted T cell fraction (not recorded which). The source is a female donor with ankylosing spondylitis or in good health (not recorded which). The J gene is TRBJ1-1, the V gene TRBV27, with 8 bases aligning to TRBD1. This CDR3 is CASSPGTGSNTEAFF. The CDR3 DNA reads as TGTGCCAGCAGTCCAGGGACAGGTTCGAACACTGAAGCTTTCTTT.